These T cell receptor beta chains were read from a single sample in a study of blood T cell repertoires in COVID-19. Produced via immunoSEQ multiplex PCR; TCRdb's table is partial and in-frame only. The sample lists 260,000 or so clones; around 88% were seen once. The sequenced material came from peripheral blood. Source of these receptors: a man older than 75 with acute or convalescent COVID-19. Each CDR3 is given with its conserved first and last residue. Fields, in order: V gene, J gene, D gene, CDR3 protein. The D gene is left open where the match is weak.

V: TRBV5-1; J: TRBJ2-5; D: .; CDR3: CASSVLDRENQYF
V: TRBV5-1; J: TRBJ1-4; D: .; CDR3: CASSPRSSGSNEKLFF
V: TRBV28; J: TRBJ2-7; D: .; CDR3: CASRDSGGIYEQYF
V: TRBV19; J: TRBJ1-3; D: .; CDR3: CASSIRAGRGNTIYF
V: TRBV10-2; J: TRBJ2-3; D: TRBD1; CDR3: CASSDLGTGGTQYF
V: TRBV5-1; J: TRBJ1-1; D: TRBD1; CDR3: CASSSIQGAGVEAFF
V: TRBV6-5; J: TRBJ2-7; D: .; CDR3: CASNGGQTYEQYF
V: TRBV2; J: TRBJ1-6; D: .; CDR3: CASIRDLDSPLHF
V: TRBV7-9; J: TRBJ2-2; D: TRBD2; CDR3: CASSSLSGRLTGELFF
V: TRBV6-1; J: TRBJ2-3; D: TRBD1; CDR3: CASREDRAETTDTQYF
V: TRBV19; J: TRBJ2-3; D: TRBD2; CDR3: CAGTSGGGTDTQYF
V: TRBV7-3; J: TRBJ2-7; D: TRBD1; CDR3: CASSLGQVPTYEQYF
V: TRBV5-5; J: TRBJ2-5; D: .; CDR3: CASSFTGGGETQYF
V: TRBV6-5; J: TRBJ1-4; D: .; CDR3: CASRRQGGEKLFF
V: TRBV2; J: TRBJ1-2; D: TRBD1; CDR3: CAIQDRLSYGYTF
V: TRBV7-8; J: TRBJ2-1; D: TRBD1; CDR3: CASSVEQGGLYNEQFF
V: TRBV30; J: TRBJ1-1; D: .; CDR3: CAWRKHTEAFF
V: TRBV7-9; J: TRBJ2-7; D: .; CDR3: CASSPDLGQGEQYF
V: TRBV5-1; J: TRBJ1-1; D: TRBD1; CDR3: CASSGWTGGVFRVTEAFF
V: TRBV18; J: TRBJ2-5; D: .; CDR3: CASSPEVWRETQYF
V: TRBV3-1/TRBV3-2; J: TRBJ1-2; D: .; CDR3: CASSHGQLNAGYTF
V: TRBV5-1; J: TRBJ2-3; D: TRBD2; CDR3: CATTSGSADTQYF
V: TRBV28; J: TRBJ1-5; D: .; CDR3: CASSLLPKGANQPQHF
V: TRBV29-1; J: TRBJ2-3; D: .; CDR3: CSVEDTGRGTDTQYF
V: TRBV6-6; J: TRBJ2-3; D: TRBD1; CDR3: CASSNRDRGTDTQYF
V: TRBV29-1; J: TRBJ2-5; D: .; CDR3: CSVLGGEETQYF
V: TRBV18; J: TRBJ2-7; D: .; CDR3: CASSSGQGSYEQYF
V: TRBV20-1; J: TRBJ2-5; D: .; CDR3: CSASTEKTQYF
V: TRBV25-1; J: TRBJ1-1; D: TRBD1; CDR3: CASRPTLLRDSEAFF
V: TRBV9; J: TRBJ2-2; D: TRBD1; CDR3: CASSVAGTVNTGELFF
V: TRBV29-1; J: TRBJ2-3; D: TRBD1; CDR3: CSFGQGGDTQYF
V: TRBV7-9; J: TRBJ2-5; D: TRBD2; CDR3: CASSLQRGGPETQYF
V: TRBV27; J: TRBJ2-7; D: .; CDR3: CASSLGGRQYF
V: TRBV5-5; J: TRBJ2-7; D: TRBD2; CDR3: CASSFTLWREDEQYF
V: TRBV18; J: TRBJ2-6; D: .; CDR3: CASSPAQGLLRGANVLTF
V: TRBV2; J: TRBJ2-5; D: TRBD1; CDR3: CASSRDREETQYF
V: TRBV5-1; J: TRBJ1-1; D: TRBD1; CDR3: CASSGPQGQGNTEAFF
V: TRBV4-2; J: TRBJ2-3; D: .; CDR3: CASSRTTADTQYF
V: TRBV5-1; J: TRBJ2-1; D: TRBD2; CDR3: CASSLPSGRMYNEQFF
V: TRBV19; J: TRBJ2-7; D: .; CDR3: CASRRQGGSYEQYF
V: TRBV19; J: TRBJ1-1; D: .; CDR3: CASRVGLQGNTEAFF
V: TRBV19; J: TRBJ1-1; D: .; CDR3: CASSPRGEWTEAFF
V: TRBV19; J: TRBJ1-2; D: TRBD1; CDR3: CASSMMDRGERGYTF
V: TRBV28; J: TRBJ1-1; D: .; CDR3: CASSPPRTEHTEAFF
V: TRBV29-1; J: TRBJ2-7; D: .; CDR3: CSVEDEAGSLLREQYF